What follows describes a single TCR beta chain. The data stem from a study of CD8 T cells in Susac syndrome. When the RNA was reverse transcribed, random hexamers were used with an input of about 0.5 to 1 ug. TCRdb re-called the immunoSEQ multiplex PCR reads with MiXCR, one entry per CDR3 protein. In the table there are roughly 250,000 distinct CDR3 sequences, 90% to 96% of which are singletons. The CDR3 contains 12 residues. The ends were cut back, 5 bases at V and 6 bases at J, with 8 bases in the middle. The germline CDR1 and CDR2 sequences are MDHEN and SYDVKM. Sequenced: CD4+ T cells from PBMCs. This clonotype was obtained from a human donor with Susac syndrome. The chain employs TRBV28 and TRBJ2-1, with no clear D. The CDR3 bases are TGTGCCAGCAGTCCCCAGTCCAATGAGCAGTTCTTC. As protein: CASSPQSNEQFF.